The next 14 T cell receptor beta chains were all read from a single sample in a study of shared clonotypes between healthy human individuals. The method was immunoSEQ multiplex PCR; TCRdb's version includes in-frame clones alone and lacks a portion of them. The repertoire holds 850,000 to 1,200,000 clones, with under 80% as singletons. Sequenced: memory CD4+ T cells sorted from blood. Documented subset: CD45RA-negative fraction. The origin of the receptors is a man aged 18 to 29 in good health.

On this clone itself: At the DNA level, this CDR3 is encoded by other sequences in the same sample as well. J is TRBJ2-5 and V is TRBV7-2; 7 bases are shared with TRBD1. CDR3 length equals 14 residues. Per germline, CDR1 SGHTA and CDR2 FQGNSA. The V and J ends lost 5 bases and 5 bases, in that order; junction bases with no gene match: 8. CDR3 protein: CASSRGGPPETQYF. The CDR3 region has the DNA TGTGCCAGCAGCCGAGGGGGCCCCCCGGAGACCCAGTACTTC.

Points on this clone: Other DNA sequences in the sample encode the same CDR3. The chain couples TRBV10-3 to TRBJ2-7, with unresolved D. This CDR3 has 12 residues. Germline V CDR1 and CDR2: ENHRY, SYGVKD. Trimming removed 3 bases at V and 0 bases at J, with 3 bases between. The CDR3 DNA is TGTGCCATCAGTGACGGCTCCTACGAGCAGTACTTC. It yields the protein CAISDGSYEQYF.

The rearrangement joins TRBV9 to TRBJ2-1, with 10 bases aligning to TRBD1. From germline, CDR1 is SGDLS and CDR2 YYNGEE. The trim removed 3 bases at V and 2 bases at J, leaving 5 bases unmatched. The CDR3 is 16 residues long. CDR3 sequence (DNA): TGTGCCAGCAGCGGGGAGGACAGGGGGACCTACAATGAGCAGTTCTTC. Its protein is CASSGEDRGTYNEQFF.

This clone showed up just once. J is TRBJ2-3 and V is TRBV2, with 8 nucleotides matching TRBD2. The V and J ends lost 6 bases and 2 bases, in that order; junction bases with no gene match: 4. The CDR3 length is 14 residues. The germline V gene encodes CDR1 SNHLY and CDR2 FYNNEI. The CDR3 DNA sequence: TGTGCCAGCAGCCCACTAGCGGCCACAGATACGCAGTATTTT. It translates to CASSPLAATDTQYF.

This clone appeared once. The sample carries other DNA sequences with the same CDR3. The chain uses TRBV28 and TRBJ1-1; D is ambiguous. CDR3 length equals 12 residues. The germline V and J ends were trimmed by 5 bases and 1 base, with 5 bases remaining between them. CDR1 MDHEN and CDR2 SYDVKM come from the germline V gene. CDR3 DNA: TGTGCCAGCAGTCAAAAGAACACTGAAGCTTTCTTT. Amino acid sequence: CASSQKNTEAFF.

The chain joins TRBV30 to TRBJ2-3; TRBD2 aligns across 8 bases. Germline trimming cut 4 bases from V and 4 bases from J; bases unmatched to any gene: 1. Germline CDR1 and CDR2: GTSNPN and SVGIG (reference sequence). CDR3 size: 12 residues. The CDR3 protein is CAWNGGADTQYF. Here the CDR3 DNA reads TGTGCCTGGAACGGGGGGGCAGATACGCAGTATTTT.

The rearrangement uses TRBV10-3 and TRBJ1-6; 8 bases match TRBD1. The germline V gene encodes CDR1 ENHRY and CDR2 SYGVKD. The J segment lost 6 bases and the V segment lost 0 bases, leaving 1 base of the junction unmatched. The CDR3 extends over 15 amino acids. CDR3 nucleotide sequence: TGTGCCATCAGTGAGTCGACAGGGGCTAATTCACCCCTCCACTTT. Its translation: CAISESTGANSPLHF.

The gene calls are TRBV13 and TRBJ1-2, with D unresolved. V lost 5 bases, J lost 4 bases, and 11 bases lay in between. Germline V gene data show CDR1 as PRHDT and CDR2 as FYEKMQ (reference sequence). The CDR3 is made up of 13 amino acids. Written as DNA, the CDR3 is TGTGCCAGCAGCAACAAGGGCCCCTATGGCTACACCTTC. Translated, it gives CASSNKGPYGYTF.

The V call is TRBV7-2, the J call TRBJ1-2; tentative D call: TRBD1 (6 bases). The CDR3 has 13 amino acids. Trimming stripped 2 bases from V and 4 bases from J, with 8 bases between. CDR1 is SGHTA and CDR2 is FQGNSA in the germline V gene. CDR3 nucleotide sequence: TGTGCCAGCAGCTTAACAGGGACCTATGGCTACACCTTC. This encodes CASSLTGTYGYTF.

This clone has a handful of counts. The chain joins TRBV10-1 to TRBJ1-1; D unclear. This CDR3 has 13 amino acids. From germline, CDR1 is WNHNN and CDR2 SYGVQD (reference sequence). Trimming shortened V by 4 bases and J by 1 base, and 7 bases separated the two germline ends. The CDR3 is CASSGRGNTEAFF. The CDR3, as DNA: TGCGCCAGCAGTGGAAGAGGGAACACTGAAGCTTTCTTT.

This clone was recorded at least ten times. The genes are TRBV13 and TRBJ2-7, with TRBD1 as a possible D gene (6 bases). The germline V gene encodes CDR1 PRHDT and CDR2 FYEKMQ (reference sequence). This CDR3 is 15 amino acids long. The V end was cut by 0 bases, the J end by 3 bases, with 12 bases between. The CDR3 spells CASSLGHAQGYEQYF. DNA of the CDR3: TGTGCCAGCAGCTTAGGGCATGCACAGGGCTACGAGCAGTACTTC.

This clone has more than one count but fewer than ten. The V and J genes are TRBV11-2 and TRBJ1-5, with TRBD1 as a possible D gene (5 bases). Between the trimmed V and J ends, which lost 5 bases and 5 bases, there was a span of 10 bases. Per germline, CDR1 SGHAT and CDR2 FQNNGV. The CDR3 totals 13 residues. In DNA, the CDR3 is TGTGCCAGCAGCGAAGACAGCTATCAGCCCCAGCATTTT. Amino acids: CASSEDSYQPQHF.

This clone was counted only a few times. The chain links TRBV7-9 to TRBJ2-7; TRBD2 matches 10 bases. The length of the CDR3 is 17 residues. The V and J ends lost 2 bases and 5 bases, in that order; junction bases with no gene match: 12. Per germline, CDR1 SEHNR and CDR2 FQNEAQ (reference sequence). CDR3 sequence reads: CASSLNLAGERADEQYF. In DNA, the CDR3 is TGTGCCAGCAGCTTAAACCTAGCGGGAGAACGGGCCGACGAGCAGTACTTC.

The chain combines TRBV10-3 with TRBJ1-6; TRBD1 is a possible D gene (5 bases). The CDR3 totals 13 residues. CDR1 is ENHRY and CDR2 is SYGVKD in the germline V gene. V dropped 8 bases and J dropped 7 bases, with 12 bases sitting between them. The CDR3 DNA sequence: TGTGCCATCGGCCGGGACCCAAATTCACCCCTCCACTTT. Encoded protein: CAIGRDPNSPLHF.